This T cell receptor (beta chain) is from a study of T cells expressing NK-cell markers. From its re-call of the 5' RACE reads, TCRdb lists each CDR3 protein once, without DNA. The sample totals 400,000 to 550,000 distinct CDR3 sequences. Per germline, CDR1 DFQATT and CDR2 SNEGSKA (reference sequence). The CDR3 runs 13 residues. V gene TRBV20-1 combines with J gene TRBJ2-1. The sample consisted of blood T cells: a sorted CD56 or NKG2C T cell subset, CD4+ or CD8+ T cells, or bulk PBMC T cells (not recorded which). This TCR was recovered from a woman aged 18 to 75 in good health. The CDR3 is CSARKAGLGEQFF.